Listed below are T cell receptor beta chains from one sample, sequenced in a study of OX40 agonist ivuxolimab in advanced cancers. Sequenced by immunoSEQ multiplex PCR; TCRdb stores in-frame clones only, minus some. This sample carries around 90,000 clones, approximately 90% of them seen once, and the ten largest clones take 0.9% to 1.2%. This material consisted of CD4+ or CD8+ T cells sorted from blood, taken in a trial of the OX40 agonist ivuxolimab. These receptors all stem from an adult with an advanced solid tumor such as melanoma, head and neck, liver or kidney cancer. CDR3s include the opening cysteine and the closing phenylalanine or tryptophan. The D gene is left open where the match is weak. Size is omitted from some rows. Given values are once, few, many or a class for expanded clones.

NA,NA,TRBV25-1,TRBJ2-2,CASRWGGELFF,TGTGCCAGCAGGTGGGGAGGGGAGCTGTTTTTT
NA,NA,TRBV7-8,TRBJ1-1,CASSLIDNRNTEAFF,TGTGCCAGCAGCTTAATAGACAACCGGAACACTGAAGCTTTCTTT
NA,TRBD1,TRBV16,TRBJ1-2,CASSRTSDRLVYTF,TGTGCCAGCAGCCGAACTTCGGACAGGCTGGTCTACACCTTC
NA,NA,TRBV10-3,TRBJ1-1,CAISPGQNTEAFF,TGTGCCATCAGCCCGGGACAGAACACTGAAGCTTTCTTT
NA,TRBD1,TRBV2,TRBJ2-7,CASSGQGDEQYF,TGTGCCAGCAGTGGACAGGGGGACGAGCAGTACTTC
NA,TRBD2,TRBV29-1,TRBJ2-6,CSVEDRGGGISGANVLTF,TGCAGCGTTGAAGATCGAGGCGGGGGGATCTCTGGGGCCAACGTCCTGACTTTC
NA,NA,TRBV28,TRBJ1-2,CASTGRQYYGYTF,TGTGCCAGCACGGGCAGACAATACTATGGCTACACCTTC
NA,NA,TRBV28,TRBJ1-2,CASDFRGRGGYTF,TGTGCCAGCGATTTCCGGGGGAGGGGTGGCTACACCTTC
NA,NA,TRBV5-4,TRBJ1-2,CASSRFGIEANYGYTF,TGTGCCAGCAGCCGTTTCGGAATCGAGGCTAACTATGGCTACACCTTC
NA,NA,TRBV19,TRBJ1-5,CASSSGSFPSNQPQHF,TGTGCCAGTAGTTCGGGGTCCTTCCCCAGCAATCAGCCCCAGCATTTT
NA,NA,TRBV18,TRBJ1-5,CASSPKQAAGQPQHF,TGTGCCAGCTCACCAAAACAGGCCGCCGGGCAGCCCCAGCATTTT
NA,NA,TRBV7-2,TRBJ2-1,CASNQGINEQFF,TGTGCCAGCAATCAGGGTATCAATGAGCAGTTCTTC
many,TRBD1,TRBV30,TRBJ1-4,CAWSNRGNVEKLFF,TGTGCCTGGAGCAACAGGGGTAATGTCGAAAAACTGTTTTTT
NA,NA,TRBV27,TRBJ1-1,CASSRNRVNTEAFF,TGTGCCAGCAGTCGAAACAGGGTGAACACTGAAGCTTTCTTT
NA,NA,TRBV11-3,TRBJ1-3,CASSDRGGSGNTIYF,TGTGCCAGCAGCGACCGCGGTGGCTCTGGAAACACCATATATTTT
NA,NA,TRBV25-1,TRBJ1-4,CASSPVGVDNEKLFF,TGTGCCAGCAGCCCCGTGGGGGTGGATAATGAAAAACTGTTTTTT
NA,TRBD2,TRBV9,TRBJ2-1,CASSWGLAGALYNEQFF,TGTGCCAGCAGCTGGGGACTAGCGGGAGCCCTCTACAATGAGCAGTTCTTC
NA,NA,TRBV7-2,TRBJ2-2,CASSLGAGSGGELFF,TGTGCCAGCAGCTTAGGTGCGGGTAGCGGTGGGGAGCTGTTTTTT
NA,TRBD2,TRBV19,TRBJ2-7,CASRIASGDYEQYF,TGTGCCAGTAGGATAGCTAGCGGGGACTACGAGCAGTACTTC
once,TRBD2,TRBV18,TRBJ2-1,CASSPPMGGLGEQFF,TGTGCCAGCTCACCACCTATGGGAGGGCTCGGGGAGCAGTTCTTC
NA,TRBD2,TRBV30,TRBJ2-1,CARRRSVAGDEQFF,TGTGCCCGAAGAAGATCGGTAGCGGGGGATGAGCAGTTCTTC
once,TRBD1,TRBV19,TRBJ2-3,CASSTHVDRVRTDTQYF,TGTGCCAGTAGTACTCACGTGGACAGGGTGCGGACAGATACGCAGTATTTT
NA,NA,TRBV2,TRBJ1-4,CASRTGAGSATNEKLFF,TGTGCCAGCAGAACTGGCGCGGGGAGTGCAACTAATGAAAAACTGTTTTTT
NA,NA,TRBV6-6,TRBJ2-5,CASSYSQGGETQYF,TGTGCCAGCAGTTACTCGCAGGGAGGAGAGACCCAGTACTTC
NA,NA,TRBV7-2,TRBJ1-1,CASSLELGITEAFF,TGTGCCAGCAGCTTAGAGTTGGGGATTACTGAAGCTTTCTTT
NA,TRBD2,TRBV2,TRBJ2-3,CASSLAGAADTQYF,TGTGCCAGCAGCCTAGCGGGAGCAGCAGATACGCAGTATTTT
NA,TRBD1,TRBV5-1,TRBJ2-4,CASSFQGVMAKNIQYF,TGCGCCAGCAGCTTCCAGGGGGTTATGGCCAAAAACATTCAGTACTTC
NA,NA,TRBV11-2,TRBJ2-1,CASSLVGDEQFF,TGTGCCAGCAGCTTAGTGGGCGATGAGCAGTTCTTC
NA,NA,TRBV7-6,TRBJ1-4,CASSLSTGWANEKLFF,TGTGCCAGCAGCCTAAGTACAGGCTGGGCAAATGAAAAACTGTTTTTT
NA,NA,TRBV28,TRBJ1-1,CASRPTALYTEAFF,TGTGCCAGCCGCCCGACAGCCCTATACACTGAAGCTTTCTTT
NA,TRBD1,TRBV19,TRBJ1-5,CASSRGQGTNQPQHF,TGTGCCAGTAGTAGGGGACAGGGAACGAATCAGCCCCAGCATTTT
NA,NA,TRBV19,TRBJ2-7,CASRQQGGGTSDEQYF,TGTGCCAGTAGGCAACAGGGAGGGGGAACGTCCGACGAGCAGTACTTC
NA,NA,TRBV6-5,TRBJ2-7,CASSYPAVYEQYF,TGTGCCAGCAGTTACCCTGCAGTCTACGAGCAGTACTTC
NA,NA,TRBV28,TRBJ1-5,CASIQGYGNQPQHF,TGTGCCAGCATCCAGGGTTATGGGAATCAGCCCCAGCATTTT
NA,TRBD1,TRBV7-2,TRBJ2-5,CASSRAGTAKETQYF,TGTGCCAGCAGCCGAGCCGGGACAGCAAAAGAGACCCAGTACTTC
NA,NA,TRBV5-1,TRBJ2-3,CASSLARGTDTQYF,TGCGCCAGCAGCTTGGCCCGCGGGACAGATACGCAGTATTTT
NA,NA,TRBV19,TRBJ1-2,CATRRGGSYTF,TGTGCCACCCGCCGAGGGGGGAGCTACACCTTC
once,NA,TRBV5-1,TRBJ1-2,CASSPPGYGYTF,TGCGCCAGCAGCCCCCCCGGCTATGGCTACACCTTC
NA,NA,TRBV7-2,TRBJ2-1,CASSWGGRADEQFF,TGTGCCAGCAGCTGGGGCGGAAGGGCCGATGAGCAGTTCTTC
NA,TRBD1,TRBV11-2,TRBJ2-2,CASSLIWTGVPTGELFF,TGTGCCAGCAGCTTAATCTGGACAGGGGTCCCAACCGGGGAGCTGTTTTTT
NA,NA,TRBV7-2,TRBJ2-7,CASTPVQGAYEQYF,TGTGCCAGCACCCCTGTCCAGGGCGCCTACGAGCAGTACTTC
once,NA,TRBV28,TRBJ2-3,CASSFSRTDTQYF,TGTGCCAGCAGTTTTTCCCGCACAGATACGCAGTATTTT
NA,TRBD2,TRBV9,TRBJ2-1,CASSPPSSGRANEQFF,TGTGCCAGCAGCCCACCCTCTAGCGGGAGGGCGAATGAGCAGTTCTTC